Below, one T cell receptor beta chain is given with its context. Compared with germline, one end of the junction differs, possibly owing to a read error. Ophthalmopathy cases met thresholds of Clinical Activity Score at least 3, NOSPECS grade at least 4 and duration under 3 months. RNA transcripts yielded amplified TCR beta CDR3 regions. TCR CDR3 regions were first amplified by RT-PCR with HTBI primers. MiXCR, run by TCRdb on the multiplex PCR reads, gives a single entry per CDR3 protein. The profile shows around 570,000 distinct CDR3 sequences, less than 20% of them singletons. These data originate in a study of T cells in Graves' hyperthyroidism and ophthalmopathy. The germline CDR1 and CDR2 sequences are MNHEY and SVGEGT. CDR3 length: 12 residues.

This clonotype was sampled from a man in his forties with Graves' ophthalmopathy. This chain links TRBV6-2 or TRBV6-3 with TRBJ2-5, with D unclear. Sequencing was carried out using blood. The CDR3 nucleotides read TGTGCCAGCAGTGACTCCTTCCGGACCCAGTACTTC. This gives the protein CASSDSFRTQYF.